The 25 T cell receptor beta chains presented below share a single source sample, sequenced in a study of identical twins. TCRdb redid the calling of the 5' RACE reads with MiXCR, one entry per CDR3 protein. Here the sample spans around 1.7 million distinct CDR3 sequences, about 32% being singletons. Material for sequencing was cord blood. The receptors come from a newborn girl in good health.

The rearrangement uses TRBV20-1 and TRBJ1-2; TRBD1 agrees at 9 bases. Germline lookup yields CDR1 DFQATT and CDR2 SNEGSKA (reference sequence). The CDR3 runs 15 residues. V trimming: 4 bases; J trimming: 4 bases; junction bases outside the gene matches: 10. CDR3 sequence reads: CSAKAGTGFAYGYTF. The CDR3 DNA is TGCAGTGCTAAGGCCGGGACAGGGTTCGCCTATGGCTACACCTTC.

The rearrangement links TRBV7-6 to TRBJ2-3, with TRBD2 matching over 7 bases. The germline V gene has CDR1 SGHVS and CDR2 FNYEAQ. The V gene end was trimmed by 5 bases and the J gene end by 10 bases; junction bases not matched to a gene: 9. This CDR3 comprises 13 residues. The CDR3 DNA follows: TGTGCCAGCAGCCCTCGGGGGGTCCAGGCGCAGTATTTT. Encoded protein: CASSPRGVQAQYF.

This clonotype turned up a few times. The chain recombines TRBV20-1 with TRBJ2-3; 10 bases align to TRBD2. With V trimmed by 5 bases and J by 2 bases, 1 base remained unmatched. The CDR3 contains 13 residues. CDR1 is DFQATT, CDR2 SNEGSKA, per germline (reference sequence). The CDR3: CSALAGDTDTQYF. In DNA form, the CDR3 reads TGCAGTGCTCTAGCGGGGGACACAGATACGCAGTATTTT.

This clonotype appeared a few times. CDR3 nucleotide sequence: TGTGCCAGCAGCCAGACCTTGACTAGCGGGGACTACGAGCAGTACTTC. It codes for CASSQTLTSGDYEQYF. The chain combines TRBV4-2 with TRBJ2-7, with 11 bases fitting TRBD2. The germline V gene has CDR1 LGHNA and CDR2 YNFKEQ. The CDR3 has 16 residues. V lost 3 bases to trimming and J lost 3 bases; unmatched junction nucleotides: 7.

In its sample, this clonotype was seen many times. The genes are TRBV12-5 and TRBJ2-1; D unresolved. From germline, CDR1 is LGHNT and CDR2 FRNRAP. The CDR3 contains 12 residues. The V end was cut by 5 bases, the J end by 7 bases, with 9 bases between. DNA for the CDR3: TGTGCTAGTGGTCACACAAGGAATGAGCAGTTCTTC. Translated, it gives CASGHTRNEQFF. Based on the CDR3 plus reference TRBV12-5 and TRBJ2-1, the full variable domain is DARVTQTPRHKVTEMGQEVTMRCQPILGHNTVFWYRQTMMQGLELLAYFRNRAPLDDSGMPKDRFSAEMPDATLATLKIQPSEPRDSAVYFCASGHTRNEQFFGPGTRLTVL.

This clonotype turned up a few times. CDR3 nucleotides: TGCAGTGCTAGAGATCAAGGGCTGAGGCAGTTCTTC. It encodes CSARDQGLRQFF. The chain has TRBV20-1 and TRBJ2-1; no firm D call. The germline V and J ends were trimmed by 0 bases and 12 bases, with 12 bases remaining between them. The germline gives CDR1 DFQATT, CDR2 SNEGSKA (reference sequence). The CDR3 has 12 amino acids.

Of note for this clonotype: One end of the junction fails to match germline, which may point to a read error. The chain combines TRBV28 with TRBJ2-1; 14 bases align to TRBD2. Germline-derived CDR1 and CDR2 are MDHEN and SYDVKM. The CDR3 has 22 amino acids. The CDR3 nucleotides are TGTGCCAGCAGTTTTCCCTTACCCTCCGGGACTAGCGGGAGCACGTGGTACAGTGAGCAGTTCTTC. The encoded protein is CASSFPLPSGTSGSTWYSEQFF.

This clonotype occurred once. The CDR3 coding sequence is TGTGCCAGCAGCCCGATGGGGATTCCGAGCGACACCGGGGAGCTGTTTTTT. Protein: CASSPMGIPSDTGELFF. The genes are TRBV9 and TRBJ2-2; no firm D call. The germline V gene encodes CDR1 SGDLS and CDR2 YYNGEE. The CDR3 covers 17 residues. The V end lost 4 bases, the J end lost 3 bases, and 19 bases lay between the germline ends. Supplemented by reference TRBV9 and TRBJ2-2, the full variable domain reads DSGVTQTPKHLITATGQRVTLRCSPRSGDLSVYWYQQSLDQGLQFLIQYYNGEERAKGNILERFSAQQFPDLHSELNLSSLELGDSALYFCASSPMGIPSDTGELFFGEGSRLTVL.

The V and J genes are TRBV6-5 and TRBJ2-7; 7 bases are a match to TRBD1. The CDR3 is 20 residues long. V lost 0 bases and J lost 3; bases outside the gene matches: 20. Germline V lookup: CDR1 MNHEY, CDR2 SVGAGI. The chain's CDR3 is CASSYSIGYSGTDFIYEQYF. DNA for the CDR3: TGTGCCAGCAGTTACTCCATAGGCTACTCCGGGACAGATTTTATCTACGAGCAGTACTTC.

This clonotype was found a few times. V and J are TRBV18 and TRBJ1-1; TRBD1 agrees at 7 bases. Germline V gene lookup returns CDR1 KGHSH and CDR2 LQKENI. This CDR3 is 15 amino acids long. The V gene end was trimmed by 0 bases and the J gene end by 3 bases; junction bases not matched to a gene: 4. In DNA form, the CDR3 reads TGTGCCAGCTCACCACCCGTACAGGGGTACACTGAAGCTTTCTTT. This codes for CASSPPVQGYTEAFF.

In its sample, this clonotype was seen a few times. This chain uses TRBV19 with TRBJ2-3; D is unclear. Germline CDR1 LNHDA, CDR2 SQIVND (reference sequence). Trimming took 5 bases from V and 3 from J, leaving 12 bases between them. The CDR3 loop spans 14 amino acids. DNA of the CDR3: TGTGCCAGTAGTGCTTCTATCGGGACAGATACGCAGTATTTT. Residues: CASSASIGTDTQYF. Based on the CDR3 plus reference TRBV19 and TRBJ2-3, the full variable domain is DGGITQSPKYLFRKEGQNVTLSCEQNLNHDAMYWYRQDPGQGLRLIYYSQIVNDFQKGDIAEGYSVSREKKESFPLTVTSAQKNPTAFYLCASSASIGTDTQYFGPGTRLTVL.

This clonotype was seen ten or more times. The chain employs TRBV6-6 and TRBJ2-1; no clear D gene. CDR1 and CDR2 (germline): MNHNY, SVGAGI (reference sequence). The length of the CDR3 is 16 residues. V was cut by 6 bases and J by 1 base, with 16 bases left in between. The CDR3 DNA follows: TGTGCCAGCAGACGCCTGCAGCCGACTTCCTACAATGAGCAGTTCTTC. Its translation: CASRRLQPTSYNEQFF.

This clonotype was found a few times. CDR3 DNA sequence: TGTGCCAGCAGCCAAGCCAGTTCCTATGGCTACACCTTC. This sequence encodes CASSQASSYGYTF. The chain employs TRBV27 and TRBJ1-2; D unclear. CDR3 length: 13 residues. Trimming shortened V by 6 bases and J by 4 bases, and 12 bases separated the two germline ends. The germline V gene encodes CDR1 MNHEY and CDR2 SMNVEV (reference sequence).

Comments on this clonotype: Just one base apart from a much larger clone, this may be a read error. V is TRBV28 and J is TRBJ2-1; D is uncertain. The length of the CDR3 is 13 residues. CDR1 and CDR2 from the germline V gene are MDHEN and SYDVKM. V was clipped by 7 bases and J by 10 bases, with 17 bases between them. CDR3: CASTLNPSYEQFF. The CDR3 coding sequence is TGTGCCAGCACCCTAAATCCCTCCTACGAGCAGTTCTTC. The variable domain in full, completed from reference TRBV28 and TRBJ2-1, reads DVKVTQSSRYLVKRTGEKVFLECVQDMDHENMFWYRQDPGLGLRLIYFSYDVKMKEKGDIPEGYSVSREKKERFSLILESASTNQTSMYLCASTLNPSYEQFFGPGTRLTVL.

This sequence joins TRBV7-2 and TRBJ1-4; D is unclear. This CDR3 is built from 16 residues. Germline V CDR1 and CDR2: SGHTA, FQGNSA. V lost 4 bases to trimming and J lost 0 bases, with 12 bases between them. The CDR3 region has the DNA TGTGCCAGCAGCTCGCAAAGACGGTCAACTAATGAAAAACTGTTTTTT. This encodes CASSSQRRSTNEKLFF.

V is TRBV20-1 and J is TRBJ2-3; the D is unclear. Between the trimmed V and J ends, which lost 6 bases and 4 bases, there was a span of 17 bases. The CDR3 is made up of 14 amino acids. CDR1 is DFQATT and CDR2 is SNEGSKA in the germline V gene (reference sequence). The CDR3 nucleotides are TGCAGTGCCGTCTCTAGGGAAGTGGCAGATACGCAGTATTTT. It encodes CSAVSREVADTQYF.

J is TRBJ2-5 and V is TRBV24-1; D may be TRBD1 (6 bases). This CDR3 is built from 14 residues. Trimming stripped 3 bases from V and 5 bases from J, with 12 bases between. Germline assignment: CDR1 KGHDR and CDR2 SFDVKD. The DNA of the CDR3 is TGTGCCACCAGTGATGCCTTCACAGGGGAGACCCAGTACTTC. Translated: CATSDAFTGETQYF.

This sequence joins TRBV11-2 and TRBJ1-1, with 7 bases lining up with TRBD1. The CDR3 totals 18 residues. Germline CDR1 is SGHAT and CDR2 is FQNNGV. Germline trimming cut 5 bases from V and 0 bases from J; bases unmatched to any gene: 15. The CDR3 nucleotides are TGTGCCAGCAGCCTAGGGGCATCAGGGGGGGCCGTGAACACTGAAGCTTTCTTT. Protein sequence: CASSLGASGGAVNTEAFF.

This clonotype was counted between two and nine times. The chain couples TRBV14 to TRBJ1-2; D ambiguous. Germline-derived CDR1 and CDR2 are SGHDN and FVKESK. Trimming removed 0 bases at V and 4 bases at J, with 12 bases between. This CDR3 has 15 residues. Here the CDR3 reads CASSQESGPLYGYTF. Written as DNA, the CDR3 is TGTGCCAGCAGCCAAGAAAGCGGACCCCTCTATGGCTACACCTTC.

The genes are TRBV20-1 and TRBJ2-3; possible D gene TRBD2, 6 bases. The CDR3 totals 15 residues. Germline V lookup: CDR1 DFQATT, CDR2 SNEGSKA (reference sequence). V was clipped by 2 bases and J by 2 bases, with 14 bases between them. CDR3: CSARSLAWVTDTQYF. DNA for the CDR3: TGCAGTGCTAGATCACTAGCTTGGGTCACAGATACGCAGTATTTT.

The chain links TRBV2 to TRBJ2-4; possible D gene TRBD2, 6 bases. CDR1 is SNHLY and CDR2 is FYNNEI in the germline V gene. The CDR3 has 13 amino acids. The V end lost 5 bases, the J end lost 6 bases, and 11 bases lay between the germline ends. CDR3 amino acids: CASSLTRINIQYF. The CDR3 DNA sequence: TGTGCCAGCAGTCTGACTAGAATAAACATTCAGTACTTC.

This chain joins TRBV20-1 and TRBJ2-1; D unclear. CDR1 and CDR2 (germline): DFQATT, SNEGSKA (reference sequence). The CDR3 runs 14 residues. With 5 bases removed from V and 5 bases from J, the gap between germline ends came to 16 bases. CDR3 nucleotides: TGCAGTGCTTTATACCAACCTGGCCACAATGAGCAGTTCTTC. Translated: CSALYQPGHNEQFF.

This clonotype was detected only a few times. Here the CDR3 DNA reads TGCGCCAGCAGCTTTGGACAGGGGTTGGAGGACTATGGCTACACCTTC. Translating gives CASSFGQGLEDYGYTF. The J gene is TRBJ1-2, the V gene TRBV5-1; 9 bases match TRBD1. CDR1 and CDR2 from the germline V gene are SGHRS and YFSETQ. The CDR3 has 16 amino acids. The junction had 8 bases not matched to a gene; V was cut back by 2 bases and J by 3 bases.

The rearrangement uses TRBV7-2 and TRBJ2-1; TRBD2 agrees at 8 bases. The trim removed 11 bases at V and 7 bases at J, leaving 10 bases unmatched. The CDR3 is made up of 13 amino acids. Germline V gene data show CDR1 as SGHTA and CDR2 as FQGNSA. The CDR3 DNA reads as TGTGCCTCGAATAGCGGGGCCCAAAATGAGCAGTTCTTC. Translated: CASNSGAQNEQFF.

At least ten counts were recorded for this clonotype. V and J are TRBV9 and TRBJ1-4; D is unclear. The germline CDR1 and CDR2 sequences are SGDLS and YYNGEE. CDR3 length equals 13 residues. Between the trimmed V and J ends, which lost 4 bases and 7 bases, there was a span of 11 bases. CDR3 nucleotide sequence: TGTGCCAGCAGCCGTAAGGAGGGTGAAAAACTGTTTTTT. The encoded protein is CASSRKEGEKLFF.